This record looks at one T cell receptor (beta chain) sequence and its context. The antigen is undetermined. The CDR3 is made up of 11 amino acids. From germline, CDR1 is DFQATT and CDR2 SNEGSKA (reference sequence). Trimming removed 6 bases from V and 4 bases from J, with 9 bases in between. Primers used in a second PCR of roughly 7 to 12 cycles were a sample-barcoded 5' primer and a J-beta primer mix. MiXCR, run by TCRdb on the 5' RACE reads, gives a single entry per CDR3 protein. The sample contains around 800,000 distinct CDR3 sequences, 40% to 50% of which appear only once. The entry originates in a study of blood T cells in healthy people across ages. Study-wide background: Per two T cells, about one barcoded beta molecule was captured through template switching.

Study results and limitations: Unknown CMV status may confound age-related changes in expanded clones. It was held that the diversity estimates obtained from one million T cells were underestimates. Across the age range, TCR beta diversity per million T cells fell in a roughly linear way.

Sample: blood. The sequence was collected from a man between 60 and 75 years old in good health. The chain couples TRBV20-1 to TRBJ1-2; D possibly corresponds to TRBD1 (5 bases). The CDR3: CSASDIYGYTF. The DNA of the CDR3 is TGCAGTGCCTCGGACATCTATGGCTACACCTTC.